These 18 T cell receptor beta chains were sequenced from one sample in a study of early T cells in non-severe SARS-CoV-2 infection. TCRdb fed the 5' RACE reads into MiXCR, producing one record per CDR3 protein. The sample has 50,000 to 75,000 distinct CDR3 sequences, about 6% seen once; the top ten hold approximately 3.6%. The source was whole blood, collected at baseline. All receptors derive from an adult who was a healthcare worker with PCR-confirmed SARS-CoV-2 infection or an uninfected control (not recorded which).

This clonotype was found many times. The chain employs TRBV29-1 and TRBJ1-2; D is undetermined. The CDR3 loop spans 12 amino acids. The germline V gene encodes CDR1 SQVTM and CDR2 ANQGSEA. V lost 6 bases and J 2 bases, leaving 10 bases between the germline ends. As DNA, the CDR3 is TGCAGCGTAGTTCGTGTGAACTATGGCTACACCTTC. It codes for CSVVRVNYGYTF.

This clonotype appeared a few times. The CDR3 here is CAWSAESYEQYF. The CDR3 nucleotides are TGTGCCTGGAGCGCGGAGTCCTACGAGCAGTACTTC. The chain carries TRBV30 and TRBJ2-7; the D is unclear. The CDR3 extends over 12 amino acids. The germline CDR1 and CDR2 sequences are GTSNPN and SVGIG (reference sequence). Between the trimmed V and J ends, which lost 3 bases and 1 base, there was a span of 7 bases.

There are many counts of this clonotype. This chain joins TRBV28 and TRBJ2-6; 10 bases are shared with TRBD1. The germline V gene has CDR1 MDHEN and CDR2 SYDVKM. This CDR3 comprises 17 residues. V gave up 4 bases and J gave up 4 bases; unmatched junction bases: 7. The CDR3 is CASSSGQGTGGANVLTF. The CDR3 DNA is TGTGCCAGCAGTTCGGGACAGGGGACGGGAGGGGCCAACGTCCTGACTTTC.

The table lists this clonotype with many counts. This chain links TRBV5-1 with TRBJ2-1, with D perhaps TRBD1 (5 bases). This CDR3 region has 11 residues. Germline CDR1 and CDR2: SGHRS and YFSETQ. The V gene lost 2 bases and the J gene lost 9 bases, with 6 bases spanning the gap. CDR3 nucleotides: TGCGCCAGCAGCTTCCAGGGTGAGCAGTTCTTC. Its translation is CASSFQGEQFF.

This clonotype appeared many times. The chain employs TRBV20-1 and TRBJ2-7; perhaps D is TRBD1 or TRBD2 (5 bases each). V lost 8 bases and J 0 bases, leaving 11 bases between the germline ends. The germline CDR1 and CDR2 sequences are DFQATT and SNEGSKA (reference sequence). The CDR3 runs 12 residues. CDR3 region: CSITGTSYEQYF. In DNA, the CDR3 is TGCAGTATTACGGGGACCTCCTACGAGCAGTACTTC.

This clonotype was picked up many times. V gene TRBV20-1 combines with J gene TRBJ1-5; 7 bases agree with TRBD1. Germline CDR1 and CDR2: DFQATT and SNEGSKA (reference sequence). The CDR3 has 15 amino acids. V was pared by 6 bases and J by 1 base, with 9 bases of the junction left unmatched. The CDR3 protein is CSAPQRDRSNQPQHF. The CDR3 DNA reads as TGCAGTGCCCCGCAAAGGGACAGAAGCAATCAGCCCCAGCATTTT.

The table lists this clonotype with many counts. V is TRBV3-1 and J is TRBJ2-7; a weak D match, TRBD2 (6 bases). This CDR3 spans 14 amino acids. V was trimmed by 2 bases and J by 1 base, leaving 9 bases between them. Germline CDR1 and CDR2: LGHDT and YNNKEL (reference sequence). CDR3 DNA: TGTGCCAGCAGCCAAAGCGGGCCGTCCTACGAGCAGTACTTC. It yields the protein CASSQSGPSYEQYF.

This clonotype was observed a few times. CDR3 residues: CASSLSGIPPEAFF. CDR3 DNA: TGTGCCAGCAGTTTATCTGGGATCCCCCCTGAAGCTTTCTTT. This chain links TRBV28 with TRBJ1-1; D uncertain. The V gene's germline CDR1 is MDHEN and CDR2 SYDVKM. This CDR3 has 14 residues. V was trimmed by 1 base and J by 6 bases, leaving 12 bases between them.

This clonotype was seen many times. V is TRBV29-1 and J is TRBJ2-3; 8 bases line up with TRBD2. CDR3 length: 13 residues. The J segment lost 4 bases and the V segment lost 4 bases, leaving 4 bases of the junction unmatched. Germline V gene data show CDR1 as SQVTM and CDR2 as ANQGSEA. CDR3 DNA: TGCAGCGTTGGGTCGGGAGGGGCAGATACGCAGTATTTT. It specifies CSVGSGGADTQYF.

This clonotype was observed a handful of times. V gene TRBV10-3 combines with J gene TRBJ1-1; D remains unclear. CDR1 and CDR2 (germline): ENHRY, SYGVKD. The CDR3 has 19 residues. V lost 3 bases, J lost 3 bases, and 26 bases lay in between. The CDR3 DNA is TGTGCCATCAGTGACTCCGTCGCTAGTGTTGGGCAGTCCGACACTGAAGCTTTCTTT. It yields the protein CAISDSVASVGQSDTEAFF.

This clonotype has ten or more counts. The genes are TRBV7-9 and TRBJ2-7; no reliable D call. The CDR3 is 12 residues long. The V and J ends lost 2 bases and 4 bases respectively, with 6 bases between them. CDR1 SEHNR and CDR2 FQNEAQ come from the germline V gene (reference sequence). This CDR3 is CASSLMYYEQYF. The CDR3 nucleotides are TGTGCCAGCAGCTTAATGTATTACGAGCAGTACTTC.

This clonotype has just a few counts. J is TRBJ2-7 and V is TRBV3-1; a possible D gene is TRBD2 (6 bases). The CDR3 covers 14 residues. V was cut by 4 bases and J by 7 bases, with 17 bases left in between. Germline CDR1 reads LGHDT; CDR2 reads YNNKEL (reference sequence). Here the CDR3 DNA reads TGTGCCAGCAGCCCCGTCGGGGCGGGACGTGAGCAGTACTTC. Amino acid sequence: CASSPVGAGREQYF.

In this sample, this clonotype turned up many times. The V and J genes are TRBV15 and TRBJ2-3; D might be TRBD2 (6 bases). CDR3 length: 14 amino acids. Between the trimmed V and J ends, which lost 5 bases and 6 bases, there was a span of 15 bases. The V gene's germline CDR1 is LNHNV and CDR2 YYDKDF (reference sequence). The CDR3 DNA follows: TGTGCCACCAGCGGGGGGTCCCCTACGGATACGCAGTATTTT. This sequence encodes CATSGGSPTDTQYF.

This clonotype was seen more than once but under ten times. The chain recombines TRBV4-3 with TRBJ1-2; D is uncertain. The CDR3 extends over 15 amino acids. Per the germline V gene, CDR1 is LGHNA and CDR2 is YSLEER. V was trimmed by 0 bases and J by 4 bases, leaving 12 bases between them. The CDR3 bases are TGCGCCAGCAGCCAAGAGAGGTTCGCTCTCTATGGCTACACCTTC. Protein product: CASSQERFALYGYTF.

This clonotype was seen at least ten times. The chain carries TRBV10-3 and TRBJ2-5; no clear D gene. Between the trimmed V and J ends, which lost 4 bases and 4 bases, there was a span of 13 bases. The CDR3 spans 14 residues. Germline V gene sequence: CDR1 ENHRY, CDR2 SYGVKD. The CDR3 spells CAISGSIVPETQYF. The CDR3 nucleotides read TGTGCCATCAGTGGCTCCATAGTCCCAGAGACCCAGTACTTC.

This clonotype was seen only a few times. The genes are TRBV4-1 and TRBJ1-4, with 8 bases fitting TRBD1. CDR1 MGHRA and CDR2 YSYEKL come from the germline V gene. V lost 0 bases, J lost 11 bases, and 17 bases stayed unmatched. The CDR3 loop spans 18 amino acids. The CDR3 spells CASSQDQDRQGRLRKLFF. The CDR3 DNA is TGCGCCAGCAGCCAAGATCAGGATAGACAGGGGAGGCTTCGTAAACTGTTTTTT.

This clonotype was counted at least ten times. The gene calls are TRBV20-1 and TRBJ2-4, with D unclear. Germline V lookup: CDR1 DFQATT, CDR2 SNEGSKA (reference sequence). The CDR3 is 14 amino acids. Trimming pared 0 bases from V and 7 bases from J, leaving 13 bases between. CDR3 in amino acids: CSARDLPKVNIQYF. The CDR3 region has the DNA TGCAGTGCTAGAGATTTACCCAAGGTCAACATTCAGTACTTC.

In this sample, this clonotype turned up many times. The chain combines TRBV28 with TRBJ2-1; no clear D gene. Germline CDR1 MDHEN, CDR2 SYDVKM. Deletions cut 8 bases from V and 2 bases from J, with 7 bases between. The CDR3 is made up of 12 amino acids. CDR3 loop: CASGATYNEQFF. Here the CDR3 DNA reads TGTGCCAGCGGTGCCACCTACAATGAGCAGTTCTTC. The full variable domain, rest sourced from reference TRBV28 and TRBJ2-1, is DVKVTQSSRYLVKRTGEKVFLECVQDMDHENMFWYRQDPGLGLRLIYFSYDVKMKEKGDIPEGYSVSREKKERFSLILESASTNQTSMYLCASGATYNEQFFGPGTRLTVL.